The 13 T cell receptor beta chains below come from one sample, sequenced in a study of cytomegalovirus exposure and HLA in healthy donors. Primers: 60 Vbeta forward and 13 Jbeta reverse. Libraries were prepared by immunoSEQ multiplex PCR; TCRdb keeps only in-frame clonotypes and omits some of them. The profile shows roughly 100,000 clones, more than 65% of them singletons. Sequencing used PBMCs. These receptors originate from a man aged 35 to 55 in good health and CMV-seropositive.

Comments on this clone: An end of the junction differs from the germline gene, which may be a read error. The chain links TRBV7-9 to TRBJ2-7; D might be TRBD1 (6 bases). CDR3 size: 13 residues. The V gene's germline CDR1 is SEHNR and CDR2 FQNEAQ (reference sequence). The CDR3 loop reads CSSSLTGPYEQYF. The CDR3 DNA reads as TGTTCCAGCAGCTTAACAGGGCCCTACGAGCAGTACTTC.

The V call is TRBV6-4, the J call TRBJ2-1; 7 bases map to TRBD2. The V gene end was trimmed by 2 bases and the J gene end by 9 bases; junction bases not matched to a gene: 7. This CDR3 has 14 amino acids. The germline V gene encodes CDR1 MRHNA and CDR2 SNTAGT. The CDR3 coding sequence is TGTGCCAGCAGTGACCTTGGGGGGGACGGTGAGCAGTTCTTC. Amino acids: CASSDLGGDGEQFF.

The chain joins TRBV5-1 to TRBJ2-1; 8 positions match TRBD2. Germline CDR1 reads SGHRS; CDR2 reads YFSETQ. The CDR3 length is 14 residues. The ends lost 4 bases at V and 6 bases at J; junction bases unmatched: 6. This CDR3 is CASSGGLVGNEQFF. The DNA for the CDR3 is TGCGCCAGCAGCGGGGGACTAGTAGGCAATGAGCAGTTCTTC.

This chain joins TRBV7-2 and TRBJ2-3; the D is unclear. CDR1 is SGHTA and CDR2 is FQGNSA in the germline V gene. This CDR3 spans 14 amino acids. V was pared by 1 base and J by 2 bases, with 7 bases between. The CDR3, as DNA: TGTGCCAGCAGCTTAGGACATGACACAGATACGCAGTATTTT. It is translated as CASSLGHDTDTQYF.

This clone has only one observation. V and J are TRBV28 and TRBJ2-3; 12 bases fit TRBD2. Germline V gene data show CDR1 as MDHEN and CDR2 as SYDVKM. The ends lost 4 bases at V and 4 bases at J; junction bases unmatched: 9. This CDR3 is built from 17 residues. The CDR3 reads CASSSSGRALLADTQYF. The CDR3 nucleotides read TGTGCCAGCAGTTCTAGCGGGAGGGCCCTACTGGCAGATACGCAGTATTTT.

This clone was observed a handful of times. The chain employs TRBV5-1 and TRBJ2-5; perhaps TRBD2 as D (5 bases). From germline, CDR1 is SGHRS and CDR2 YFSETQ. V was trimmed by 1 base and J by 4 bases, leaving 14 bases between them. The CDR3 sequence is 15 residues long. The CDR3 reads CASSLRASSRETQYF. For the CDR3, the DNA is TGCGCCAGCAGCTTGAGGGCTAGCAGCCGAGAGACCCAGTACTTC.

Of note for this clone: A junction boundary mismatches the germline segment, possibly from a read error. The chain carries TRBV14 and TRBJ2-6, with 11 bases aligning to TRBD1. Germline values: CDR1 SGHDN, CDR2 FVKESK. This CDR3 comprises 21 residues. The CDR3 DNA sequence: TGTGCCCTATTCGGGATTATACTTCCGGGACAGGGGGACTCTGGGGCCAACGGCCTGACTTTC. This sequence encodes CALFGIILPGQGDSGANGLTF.

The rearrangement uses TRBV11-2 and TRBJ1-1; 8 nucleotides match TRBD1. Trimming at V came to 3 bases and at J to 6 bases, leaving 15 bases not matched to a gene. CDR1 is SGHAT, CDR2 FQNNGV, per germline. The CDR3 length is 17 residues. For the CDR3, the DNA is TGTGCCAGCAGCTTCGGACAGGGAGGTCTTAGGGACGCTGAAGCTTTCTTT. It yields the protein CASSFGQGGLRDAEAFF.

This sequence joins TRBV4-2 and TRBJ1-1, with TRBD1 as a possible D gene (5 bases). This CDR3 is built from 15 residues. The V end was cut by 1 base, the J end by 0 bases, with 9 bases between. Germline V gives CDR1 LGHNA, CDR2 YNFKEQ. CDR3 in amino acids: CASSQVVGVNTEAFF. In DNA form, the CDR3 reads TGTGCCAGCAGCCAAGTAGTAGGGGTGAACACTGAAGCTTTCTTT.

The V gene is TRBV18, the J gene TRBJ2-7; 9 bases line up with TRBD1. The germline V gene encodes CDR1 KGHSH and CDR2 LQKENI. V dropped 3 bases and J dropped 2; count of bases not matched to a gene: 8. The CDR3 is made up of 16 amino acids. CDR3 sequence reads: CASSPTDRGNPYEQYF. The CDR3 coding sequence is TGTGCCAGCTCACCGACCGACAGGGGGAATCCCTACGAGCAGTACTTC.

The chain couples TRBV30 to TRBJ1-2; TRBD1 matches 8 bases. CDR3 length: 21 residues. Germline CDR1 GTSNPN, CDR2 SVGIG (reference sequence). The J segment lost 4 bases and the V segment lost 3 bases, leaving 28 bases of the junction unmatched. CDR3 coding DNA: TGTGCCTGGAGACGCCGCCAACAAGGAGTCCGAGACAGGGGTTTCTTCTATGGCTACACCTTC. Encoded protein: CAWRRRQQGVRDRGFFYGYTF.

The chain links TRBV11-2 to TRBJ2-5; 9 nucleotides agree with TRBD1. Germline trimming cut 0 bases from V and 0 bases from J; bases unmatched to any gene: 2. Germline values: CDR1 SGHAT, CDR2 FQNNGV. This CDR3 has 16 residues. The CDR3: CASSLDTGGDQETQYF. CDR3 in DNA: TGTGCCAGCAGCTTAGATACAGGGGGCGACCAAGAGACCCAGTACTTC. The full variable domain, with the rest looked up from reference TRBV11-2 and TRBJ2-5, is EAGVAQSPRYKIIEKRQSVAFWCNPISGHATLYWYQQILGQGPKLLIQFQNNGVVDDSQLPKDRFSAERLKGVDSTLKIQPAKLEDSAVYLCASSLDTGGDQETQYFGPGTRLLVL.

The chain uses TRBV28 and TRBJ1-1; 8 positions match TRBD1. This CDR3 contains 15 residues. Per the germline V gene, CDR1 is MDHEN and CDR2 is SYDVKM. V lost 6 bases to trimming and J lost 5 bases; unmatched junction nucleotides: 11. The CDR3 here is CASRATDRGLTEAFF. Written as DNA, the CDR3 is TGTGCCAGCAGGGCAACCGACAGGGGCCTGACTGAAGCTTTCTTT.